This TCR beta chain comes out of a study of blood T cell repertoires in COVID-19. The method was immunoSEQ multiplex PCR; TCRdb's version includes in-frame clones alone and lacks a portion of them. The sample consists of 90,000 to 120,000 clones, 80% to 95% of them appearing once. Losses at the gene ends were 5 bases for V and 3 bases for J; bases not matched to a gene: 14. Germline V CDR1 and CDR2: SGHVS, FNYEAQ. The CDR3 loop spans 17 amino acids. The genes are TRBV7-6 and TRBJ2-3, with 7 positions matching TRBD2. The sequencing sample was made of peripheral blood. The receptor was derived from a woman aged 25 to 39 with acute or convalescent COVID-19. This CDR3 is CASSPWKDPAGTDTQYF. DNA of the CDR3: TGTGCCAGCAGCCCCTGGAAGGACCCAGCGGGGACAGATACGCAGTATTTT.